Shown below are 27 T cell receptor beta chains from a single sample sequenced in a study of Ad26.COV2.S vaccination and SARS-CoV-2 variants. Treatment here: some 20 received Ad26.COV2.S at low or high dose, single or two shots; roughly five received placebo; per-sample allocation not given. At day 63 after the first vaccine or placebo injection, samples were drawn. Clones were read by immunoSEQ multiplex PCR, and TCRdb kept only the in-frame ones, dropping some. The sample lists a few hundred thousand clones, about nine tenths occurring once. The input for sequencing was peripheral blood, taken in a trial of Ad26.COV2.S vaccine versus placebo. These receptors were collected from a person aged 18 to 59 who received the Ad26.COV2.S COVID-19 vaccine or a placebo.

The chain uses TRBV7-9 and TRBJ2-7; weak D call: TRBD2 (7 bases). Germline CDR1 and CDR2: SEHNR and FQNEAQ (reference sequence). CDR3 length equals 16 residues. V shed 6 bases and J shed 0 bases, with 18 bases lying between them. CDR3 nucleotide sequence: TGTGCCAGCAGGGATAAAGGCGGGGGCAGCTCCTACGAGCAGTACTTC. It specifies CASRDKGGGSSYEQYF.

The V call is TRBV28, the J call TRBJ1-5; D gene ambiguous. Germline lookup yields CDR1 MDHEN and CDR2 SYDVKM. The CDR3 length is 18 residues. V was shortened by 3 bases and J by 0 bases, with 18 bases between the two germline ends. CDR3 in amino acids: CASSFRAVFGNSNQPQHF. CDR3 sequence (DNA): TGTGCCAGCAGTTTTCGGGCTGTGTTTGGAAATAGCAATCAGCCCCAGCATTTT.

The chain couples TRBV5-8 to TRBJ1-1; D remains ambiguous. Germline V lookup: CDR1 SGHTS, CDR2 YDEGEE. V was cut by 1 base and J by 0 bases, with 16 bases left in between. CDR3 length: 17 amino acids. CDR3 sequence (DNA): TGTGCCAGCAGCTTGATGGTGGCAGATATCATGAACACTGAAGCTTTCTTT. Its translation is CASSLMVADIMNTEAFF.

The V gene is TRBV6-5, the J gene TRBJ2-7, with 12 bases matching TRBD1. Germline assignment: CDR1 MNHEY and CDR2 SVGAGI. CDR3 length: 14 residues. The V segment lost 7 bases and the J segment 4 bases; nucleotides outside the gene matches: 5. CDR3: CASKGTGGLYEQYF. CDR3 bases: TGTGCCAGCAAGGGGACAGGGGGCCTGTACGAGCAGTACTTC.

The V gene is TRBV9, the J gene TRBJ2-7, with a possible D match to TRBD2 (7 bases). The CDR3 consists of 17 residues. In germline, CDR1 is SGDLS, CDR2 YYNGEE. V was shortened by 1 base and J by 6 bases, with 23 bases between the two germline ends. The DNA of the CDR3 is TGTGCCAGCAGCGTACGGAACACAGGGAGGGTAGGGTGCGAGCAGTACTTC. It translates to CASSVRNTGRVGCEQYF.

This chain uses TRBV4-1 with TRBJ1-6; D might be TRBD1 (6 bases). The CDR3 loop spans 15 amino acids. Germline-derived CDR1 and CDR2 are MGHRA and YSYEKL. Trimming shortened V by 5 bases and J by 5 bases, and 13 bases separated the two germline ends. CDR3 sequence reads: CASSIRQADNSPLHF. CDR3 sequence (DNA): TGCGCCAGCAGCATCCGACAGGCCGATAATTCACCCCTCCACTTT.

The chain carries TRBV5-4 and TRBJ2-1; no clear D. The V gene's germline CDR1 is SGHNT and CDR2 YYREEE (reference sequence). The CDR3 contains 12 residues. V lost 0 bases to trimming and J lost 10 bases, with 8 bases between them. CDR3 amino acids: CASSLVQTEQFF. CDR3 bases: TGTGCCAGCAGCTTGGTCCAGACAGAGCAGTTCTTC.

J is TRBJ1-3 and V is TRBV10-3, with no clear D. Germline values: CDR1 ENHRY, CDR2 SYGVKD. The ends were cut back, 10 bases at V and 6 bases at J, with 10 bases in the middle. The CDR3 is 11 residues long. This CDR3 reads CATRQENTIYF. CDR3 in DNA: TGTGCCACCCGCCAGGAAAACACCATATATTTT.

This sequence joins TRBV9 and TRBJ2-6, with 9 bases that match TRBD1. CDR1 is SGDLS, CDR2 YYNGEE, per germline. The CDR3 extends over 18 amino acids. J gave up 0 bases and V 5 bases, and 9 bases lay outside the gene matches. The CDR3 coding sequence is TGTGCCAGCAGTAGGGACAGGGCATACTACTCTGGGGCCAACGTCCTGACTTTC. Encoded protein: CASSRDRAYYSGANVLTF.

Concerning this clone: The sample holds other DNA sequences that translate to the same CDR3. This chain joins TRBV4-3 and TRBJ1-2; D not certain. Trimming cost V 1 base and J 0 bases, with 9 bases left between them. Germline V gene lookup returns CDR1 LGHNA and CDR2 YSLEER. The CDR3 runs 15 residues. CDR3 in DNA: TGCGCCAGCAGCCAAGTAACGGGGACTAACTATGGCTACACCTTC. Translated: CASSQVTGTNYGYTF.

The V call is TRBV4-1, the J call TRBJ2-5; 12 bases line up with TRBD1. Germline V gene lookup returns CDR1 MGHRA and CDR2 YSYEKL. The CDR3 length is 19 residues. The J segment lost 4 bases and the V segment lost 2 bases, leaving 14 bases of the junction unmatched. The CDR3 DNA reads TGCGCCAGCAGCCAAACCTACTCCGGGACAGGGGGCTTAGGAGAGACCCAGTACTTC. Amino acids: CASSQTYSGTGGLGETQYF.

This chain links TRBV18 with TRBJ2-1; 8 nucleotides align to TRBD1. From germline, CDR1 is KGHSH and CDR2 LQKENI. The CDR3 is made up of 16 amino acids. Trimming took 3 bases from V and 10 from J; bases not matched to a gene: 14. The CDR3 spells CASSPLEGQAGVEQFF. DNA of the CDR3: TGTGCCAGCTCACCTCTGGAGGGACAGGCAGGGGTGGAGCAGTTCTTC.

V is TRBV27 and J is TRBJ2-1; TRBD1 might be the D (5 bases). Trimming pared 4 bases from V and 7 bases from J, leaving 14 bases between. This CDR3 contains 14 residues. Looked up from germline, CDR1 is MNHEY and CDR2 is SMNVEV (reference sequence). Here the CDR3 reads CASSSLFRVNEQFF. The CDR3 DNA follows: TGTGCCAGCAGTTCCCTCTTCAGGGTTAATGAGCAGTTCTTC.

Remarks on this clone: Other DNA sequences within the sample encode an identical CDR3. The gene calls are TRBV4-3 and TRBJ2-5; D gene uncertain. The CDR3 consists of 13 residues. The germline V gene encodes CDR1 LGHNA and CDR2 YSLEER. V lost 0 bases, J lost 5 bases, and 7 bases lay in between. CDR3 coding DNA: TGCGCCAGCAGCCAAGATCCTGGGGAGACCCAGTACTTC. This codes for CASSQDPGETQYF.

The rearrangement joins TRBV2 to TRBJ2-3; no clear D. The germline CDR1 and CDR2 sequences are SNHLY and FYNNEI. Between the trimmed V and J ends, which lost 8 bases and 8 bases, there was a span of 20 bases. This CDR3 has 14 amino acids. The CDR3 region is CASLMAPTLPTQYF. Written as DNA, the CDR3 is TGTGCCAGCCTGATGGCTCCAACCCTACCTACGCAGTATTTT.

The chain joins TRBV28 to TRBJ1-1, with TRBD1 identical over 11 bases. The trim removed 6 bases at V and 4 bases at J, leaving 10 bases unmatched. Germline loops: CDR1 MDHEN, CDR2 SYDVKM. The CDR3 spans 16 residues. The CDR3 sequence: CASRTKWTGGLTEAFF. CDR3 nucleotide sequence: TGTGCCAGCAGAACCAAGTGGACAGGGGGCCTCACTGAAGCTTTCTTT. Full variable domain (outside the CDR3, taken from reference TRBV28 and TRBJ1-1): DVKVTQSSRYLVKRTGEKVFLECVQDMDHENMFWYRQDPGLGLRLIYFSYDVKMKEKGDIPEGYSVSREKKERFSLILESASTNQTSMYLCASRTKWTGGLTEAFFGQGTRLTVV.

In its sample, this clone was seen a few times. The chain employs TRBV19 and TRBJ1-1, with D hard to call. The germline CDR1 and CDR2 sequences are LNHDA and SQIVND (reference sequence). V lost 4 bases to trimming and J lost 6 bases, with 9 bases between them. The CDR3 runs 12 residues. DNA of the CDR3: TGTGCCAGTAGTACCTGGGGTTCTGAAGCTTTCTTT. Protein product: CASSTWGSEAFF.

This rearrangement joins TRBV21-1 to TRBJ2-4; TRBD1 is the table's D call, not checked against the DNA. TRBV21-1 constitutes a pseudogene. This CDR3 contains 14 residues. CDR3 sequence reads: CASSPDRGKNIQYF. CDR3 DNA: TGTGCCAGCAGCCCGGACAGAGGAAAAAACATTCAGTACTTC.

This chain joins TRBV4-1 and TRBJ2-7; tentative D call: TRBD2 (7 bases). CDR3 length: 15 residues. Germline values: CDR1 MGHRA, CDR2 YSYEKL. Trimming left V 8 bases short and J 4 bases short, with 21 bases between. DNA of the CDR3: TGCGCCAGCTCCCTGGCCCCACAGGGAGGGTACGAGCAGTACTTC. Amino acid sequence: CASSLAPQGGYEQYF.

This sequence joins TRBV6-5 and TRBJ1-2, with a weak D call TRBD1 (5 bases). In germline, CDR1 is MNHEY, CDR2 SVGAGI. Trimming shortened V by 3 bases and J by 4 bases, and 15 bases separated the two germline ends. This CDR3 contains 15 residues. The CDR3: CASSYSGTGGYGYTF. Written as DNA, the CDR3 is TGTGCCAGCAGTTATTCAGGGACTGGAGGCTATGGCTACACCTTC.

The chain couples TRBV7-2 to TRBJ1-1; 12 bases fit TRBD1. V was clipped by 5 bases and J by 5 bases; unmatched bases: 12. Germline V gene data show CDR1 as SGHTA and CDR2 as FQGNSA. The CDR3 has 17 amino acids. As DNA, the CDR3 is TGTGCCAGCAGCCCCTCCGGGACAGGGGGCTTGAGAACTGAAGCTTTCTTT. The encoded protein is CASSPSGTGGLRTEAFF.

This rearrangement joins TRBV7-9 to TRBJ2-7; no firm D call. Germline assignment: CDR1 SEHNR and CDR2 FQNEAQ (reference sequence). The CDR3 is 16 amino acids. Trimming left V 0 bases short and J 2 bases short, with 14 bases between. DNA of the CDR3: TGTGCCAGCAGCTTAGCGGGCCACGGACCGACCTACGAGCAGTACTTC. Translating it yields CASSLAGHGPTYEQYF.

This clone has a single count. The genes are TRBV19 and TRBJ2-1; 15 positions agree with TRBD2. V shed 5 bases, J shed 2 bases, and the junction held 4 bases outside the gene matches. The CDR3 loop spans 17 amino acids. Germline lookup yields CDR1 LNHDA and CDR2 SQIVND (reference sequence). The CDR3 coding sequence is TGTGCCAGTAGTTTGAGGACTAGCGGGGGGGCCTACAATGAGCAGTTCTTC. Residues: CASSLRTSGGAYNEQFF. The complete variable domain, with remaining parts taken from reference TRBV19 and TRBJ2-1, reads DGGITQSPKYLFRKEGQNVTLSCEQNLNHDAMYWYRQDPGQGLRLIYYSQIVNDFQKGDIAEGYSVSREKKESFPLTVTSAQKNPTAFYLCASSLRTSGGAYNEQFFGPGTRLTVL.

The gene calls are TRBV19 and TRBJ2-3; possible D gene TRBD1, 6 bases. Germline values: CDR1 LNHDA, CDR2 SQIVND (reference sequence). This CDR3 contains 15 residues. V dropped 8 bases and J dropped 0 bases, with 15 bases sitting between them. The CDR3 DNA is TGTGCCAGTGCACAGGGTCTTTCTAGCACAGATACGCAGTATTTT. Its protein product is CASAQGLSSTDTQYF. The entire variable domain, with the rest obtained from reference TRBV19 and TRBJ2-3, is as follows: DGGITQSPKYLFRKEGQNVTLSCEQNLNHDAMYWYRQDPGQGLRLIYYSQIVNDFQKGDIAEGYSVSREKKESFPLTVTSAQKNPTAFYLCASAQGLSSTDTQYFGPGTRLTVL.

J is TRBJ1-2 and V is TRBV18; possible D gene TRBD1, 6 bases. The CDR3 is 18 residues long. Trimming removed 2 bases from V and 8 bases from J, with 27 bases in between. Germline CDR1 is KGHSH and CDR2 is LQKENI. The CDR3 protein is CASSPVLFAGGPHEGYTF. The CDR3 DNA reads as TGTGCCAGCTCACCAGTCCTATTCGCCGGGGGCCCCCATGAAGGCTACACCTTC.

This chain joins TRBV6-2 or TRBV6-3 and TRBJ2-2; 7 nucleotides line up with TRBD2. This CDR3 has 17 residues. Per germline, CDR1 MNHEY and CDR2 SVGEGT. V was clipped by 4 bases and J by 5 bases; unmatched bases: 13. DNA for the CDR3: TGTGCCAGCAGTTTGGCCCCTAGCGGACCTCCGACCGGGGAGCTGTTTTTT. It is translated as CASSLAPSGPPTGELFF.

The rearrangement uses TRBV7-8 and TRBJ2-7; 10 bases are a match to TRBD1. The V and J ends lost 2 bases and 0 bases, in that order; junction bases with no gene match: 4. The germline V gene has CDR1 SGHVS and CDR2 FQNEAQ. This CDR3 contains 16 residues. The CDR3 reads CASSLYGTGDSYEQYF. CDR3 DNA sequence: TGTGCCAGCAGCTTATATGGGACAGGGGACTCCTACGAGCAGTACTTC.